The sequence of this T cell receptor (beta chain) was determined in a study of shared clonotypes between healthy human individuals. For this clone: Its antigen is currently unknown.

Some clones are missing from TCRdb's copy, which holds only in-frame ones; the method was immunoSEQ multiplex PCR. This table holds 2,100,000 or so clones, approximately 95% found once. The study, taken as a whole, reports: Among the subsets, naive ones generally showed larger estimated richness than memory ones.

This CDR3 region has 16 residues. Germline CDR1 is MNHEY and CDR2 is SMNVEV (reference sequence). V was cut by 5 bases and J by 3 bases, with 17 bases left in between. The donors were all Caucasian adults (living in Nashville, Tennessee). This receptor was taken from a man younger than 35 in good health. Material: naive CD4+ T cells sorted from blood. Subset: CD45RA+ positively selected. V and J are TRBV27 and TRBJ1-5; D may be TRBD1 (5 bases). The CDR3 bases are TGTGCCAGCAGTCCCCGGGCCTTGGGGGACAATCAGCCCCAGCATTTT. Residues: CASSPRALGDNQPQHF.